These 21 T cell receptor beta chains originate from one sample sequenced in a study of vaccination effects on CD4 cells after COVID-19. Peptide-pool stimulation followed by sequencing identified expanded antigen-specific CD4+ clonotypes in the ViraFEST assay. Upon completion of more than 9 days in culture, CD4+ T cells were isolated. A PCR test confirmed that the person had SARS-CoV-2 infection between March and December 2020. TCRdb's copy holds only in-frame clones and misses some; the assay was immunoSEQ multiplex PCR. This table has about 45,000 clones, more than 60% appearing once. Their cognate antigens are unknown. This specimen was CD4+ T cells from PBMCs cultured with a peptide pool, taken before COVID-19 vaccination. These receptors were obtained from a human donor who had a prior SARS-CoV-2 infection.

This chain uses TRBV7-3 with TRBJ2-1; 7 positions match TRBD2. Losses at the gene ends were 1 base for V and 7 bases for J; bases not matched to a gene: 4. Germline CDR1 is SGHTA and CDR2 is FQGTGA. The CDR3 loop spans 14 amino acids. The CDR3 bases are TGTGCCAGCAGCTTAAACCCCGGGGGGAATGAGCAGTTCTTC. It translates to CASSLNPGGNEQFF.

The chain is built from TRBV5-1 and TRBJ2-3; no reliable D call. Trimming pared 4 bases from V and 6 bases from J, leaving 18 bases between. Germline lookup yields CDR1 SGHRS and CDR2 YFSETQ. This CDR3 comprises 15 residues. CDR3 in amino acids: CASSQEGSITDTQYF. The CDR3 DNA is TGCGCCAGCAGCCAGGAAGGTTCGATCACGGATACGCAGTATTTT.

There are a few counts of this clone. The V gene is TRBV7-3, the J gene TRBJ1-5; 9 bases are shared with TRBD1. The CDR3 has 17 amino acids. The germline CDR1 and CDR2 sequences are SGHTA and FQGTGA. Trimming took 2 bases from V and 2 from J; bases not matched to a gene: 7. The CDR3 spells CASSLAQGARGNQPQHF. The CDR3 region has the DNA TGTGCCAGCAGCTTAGCACAGGGGGCAAGGGGCAATCAGCCCCAGCATTTT.

This clone was picked up a small number of times. This chain links TRBV5-4 with TRBJ2-3; tentative D call: TRBD2 (6 bases). V shed 1 base and J shed 2 bases, with 8 bases lying between them. Germline lookup yields CDR1 SGHNT and CDR2 YYREEE (reference sequence). This CDR3 region has 14 residues. The CDR3 DNA reads TGTGCCAGCAGCTTGAGGACTACCACAGATACGCAGTATTTT. Residues: CASSLRTTTDTQYF.

The CDR3 DNA reads as TGTGCCAGCAGCTTTGGTAATCGGGGCAGGGGACAAGCCAAAAACATTCAGTACTTC. Protein sequence: CASSFGNRGRGQAKNIQYF. V usage is TRBV7-9 and J usage is TRBJ2-4; TRBD1 is a possible D gene (6 bases). Trimming left V 3 bases short and J 0 bases short, with 21 bases between. There are 19 residues in the CDR3. Germline-derived CDR1 and CDR2 are SEHNR and FQNEAQ (reference sequence). Together with reference TRBV7-9 and TRBJ2-4, the CDR3 gives the full variable domain: DTGVSQNPRHKITKRGQNVTFRCDPISEHNRLYWYRQTLGQGPEFLTYFQNEAQLEKSRLLSDRFSAERPKGSFSTLEIQRTEQGDSAMYLCASSFGNRGRGQAKNIQYFGAGTRLSVL.

V usage is TRBV2 and J usage is TRBJ1-5; D unclear. Germline values: CDR1 SNHLY, CDR2 FYNNEI. Trimming stripped 3 bases from V and 1 base from J, with 7 bases between. This CDR3 comprises 14 residues. The DNA for the CDR3 is TGTGCCAGCAGTGATCTGAGGAGCAATCAGCCCCAGCATTTT. As protein: CASSDLRSNQPQHF.

Comments on this clone: Mismatch with germline at one junction end may stem from a read error. This chain joins TRBV14 and TRBJ2-7; the match to TRBD2 covers 13 bases. Germline V gene lookup returns CDR1 SGHDN and CDR2 FVKESK. The CDR3 length is 12 residues. This CDR3 reads CASSRPTSGRPF. CDR3 coding DNA: TGTGCCAGCAGCCGACCGACTAGCGGGAGGCCTTTC.

V is TRBV9 and J is TRBJ2-7; 9 bases are a match to TRBD1. The V segment lost 3 bases and the J segment 3 bases; nucleotides outside the gene matches: 16. CDR3 length equals 18 residues. The germline gives CDR1 SGDLS, CDR2 YYNGEE. The CDR3 spells CASSAGGTGRISGYEQYF. In nucleotides, the CDR3 is TGTGCCAGCAGCGCAGGAGGGACAGGGCGAATTTCTGGCTACGAGCAGTACTTC.

The genes are TRBV7-2 and TRBJ1-5; tentative D call: TRBD1 (6 bases). Germline V lookup: CDR1 SGHTA, CDR2 FQGNSA. The CDR3 runs 14 residues. Trimming took 4 bases from V and 3 from J, leaving 10 bases between them. CDR3 in DNA: TGTGCCAGCAGCTCACAGGGACTCAATCAGCCCCAGCATTTT. This gives the protein CASSSQGLNQPQHF. The variable domain in full, completed from reference TRBV7-2 and TRBJ1-5, reads GAGVSQSPSNKVTEKGKDVELRCDPISGHTALYWYRQSLGQGLEFLIYFQGNSAPDKSGLPSDRFSAERTGGSVSTLTIQRTQQEDSAVYLCASSSQGLNQPQHFGDGTRLSIL.

The chain carries TRBV5-6 and TRBJ2-5, with TRBD2 identical over 7 bases. Per the germline V gene, CDR1 is SGHDT and CDR2 is YYEEEE. The CDR3 length is 16 residues. With V trimmed by 4 bases and J by 3 bases, 12 bases remained unmatched. For the CDR3, the DNA is TGTGCCAGCAGCCCATCGTATGGGGGGGGTGAAGAGACCCAGTACTTC. Translation: CASSPSYGGGEETQYF.

This clone was detected only once. The chain employs TRBV27 and TRBJ2-5; 10 nucleotides align to TRBD2. CDR1 is MNHEY, CDR2 SMNVEV, per germline (reference sequence). After removal of 2 bases from V and 7 bases from J, the junction contained 7 bases not matched to a gene. The CDR3 is made up of 15 amino acids. Written as DNA, the CDR3 is TGTGCCAGCAGTTTAAGTCTAGCGGGAGTGGGGACCCAGTACTTC. It codes for CASSLSLAGVGTQYF.

This chain uses TRBV30 with TRBJ2-3; 8 nucleotides agree with TRBD1. Germline assignment: CDR1 GTSNPN and CDR2 SVGIG (reference sequence). The CDR3 consists of 17 residues. The V gene end was trimmed by 1 base and the J gene end by 2 bases; junction bases not matched to a gene: 11. CDR3 residues: CAWSADDRGKATDTQYF. The CDR3 nucleotides read TGTGCCTGGAGTGCGGACGACAGGGGCAAGGCCACAGATACGCAGTATTTT.

The chain carries TRBV11-1 and TRBJ2-3; 7 bases match TRBD2. CDR3 length equals 16 residues. The J segment lost 1 base and the V segment lost 5 bases, leaving 9 bases of the junction unmatched. CDR1 and CDR2 from the germline V gene are SGHAT and FQDESV (reference sequence). CDR3 bases: TGTGCCAGCAGCCGCTGGGGGGGGACGGGCACAGATACGCAGTATTTT. Its translation: CASSRWGGTGTDTQYF.

This chain joins TRBV11-2 and TRBJ2-1; D is unclear. This CDR3 has 13 amino acids. Germline V gives CDR1 SGHAT, CDR2 FQNNGV. With 3 bases removed from V and 9 bases from J, the gap between germline ends came to 12 bases. The CDR3, as DNA: TGTGCCAGCAGCTTTACGGGTGTGCCTGAGCAGTTCTTC. Translation gives CASSFTGVPEQFF.

The CDR3 reads CASSLEGGHSPLHF. CDR3 DNA: TGTGCCAGCAGCTTAGAGGGGGGCCATTCACCCCTCCACTTT. This chain connects TRBV11-3 to TRBJ1-6; a possible D gene is TRBD1 (6 bases). V lost 0 bases and J lost 8, with 8 bases in between. The CDR3 extends over 14 amino acids. Looked up from germline, CDR1 is SGHNT and CDR2 is YENEEA.

This clone was counted only a few times. This chain uses TRBV6-2 or TRBV6-3 with TRBJ1-5; the D gene is possibly TRBD1 (6 bases). This CDR3 has 19 residues. Trimming pared 4 bases from V and 0 bases from J, leaving 22 bases between. The germline V gene encodes CDR1 MNHEY and CDR2 SVGEGT. CDR3 sequence (DNA): TGTGCCAGCAGTTTTCGCCGCGTGGGGGGGCAGATTAGCAATCAGCCCCAGCATTTT. Translation gives CASSFRRVGGQISNQPQHF.

The chain has TRBV7-8 and TRBJ2-2; 9 positions agree with TRBD1. J was trimmed by 4 bases and V by 5 bases; bases with no gene match: 8. This CDR3 is built from 16 residues. Germline assignment: CDR1 SGHVS and CDR2 FQNEAQ. Here the CDR3 DNA reads TGTGCCAGCAGCCCAAGGGACAGGGCCCTCACCGGGGAGCTGTTTTTT. Translated, it gives CASSPRDRALTGELFF.

The V and J genes are TRBV5-1 and TRBJ2-2; TRBD2 is a possible D gene (6 bases). Germline CDR1 reads SGHRS; CDR2 reads YFSETQ. V was shortened by 2 bases and J by 3 bases, with 11 bases between the two germline ends. The CDR3 has 15 amino acids. The chain's CDR3 is CASSFARRDTGELFF. In DNA form, the CDR3 reads TGCGCCAGCAGCTTCGCCCGGAGGGACACCGGGGAGCTGTTTTTT.

The table lists this clone with a few counts. The chain joins TRBV27 to TRBJ2-7; 7 nucleotides agree with TRBD1. Trimming at V came to 7 bases and at J to 5 bases, leaving 8 bases not matched to a gene. The CDR3 runs to 13 residues. Germline V CDR1 and CDR2: MNHEY, SMNVEV (reference sequence). CDR3 nucleotides: TGTGCCAGCAAAAGGACAGGTCACGACGAGCAGTACTTC. Encoded protein: CASKRTGHDEQYF.

The chain uses TRBV5-4 and TRBJ2-5; 11 bases are a match to TRBD2. Germline loops: CDR1 SGHNT, CDR2 YYREEE (reference sequence). Trimming took 5 bases from V and 5 from J; bases not matched to a gene: 11. The CDR3 spans 16 residues. The CDR3 loop is CASSLFSGRAAETQYF. The CDR3 nucleotides are TGTGCCAGCAGTCTCTTTAGCGGGAGGGCCGCTGAGACCCAGTACTTC.

The gene calls are TRBV9 and TRBJ1-2, with D hard to call. Trimming shortened V by 0 bases and J by 0 bases, and 9 bases separated the two germline ends. The CDR3 contains 15 residues. Germline V gene lookup returns CDR1 SGDLS and CDR2 YYNGEE. The CDR3 loop is CASSVGAPANYGYTF. In DNA form, the CDR3 reads TGTGCCAGCAGCGTAGGGGCCCCCGCTAACTATGGCTACACCTTC.